Shown below are 21 T cell receptor beta chains from a single sample sequenced in a study of CD8+ T cells in alopecia areata. Investigators isolated RNA and reverse transcribed it into cDNA to act as the sequencing template. Sequenced by immunoSEQ multiplex PCR; TCRdb stores in-frame clones only, minus some. The sample has about 120,000 clones; 35% to 45% are singletons. Material for sequencing was CD4+ T cells sorted from blood. These receptors all come from a human donor with alopecia areata.

This chain joins TRBV9 and TRBJ2-5; no reliable D call. V was pared by 5 bases and J by 4 bases, with 12 bases between. Germline V gene lookup returns CDR1 SGDLS and CDR2 YYNGEE. This CDR3 has 13 amino acids. CDR3 protein: CASSTTLGETQYF. Here the CDR3 DNA reads TGTGCCAGCAGTACGACTTTGGGAGAGACCCAGTACTTC.

V gene TRBV29-1 combines with J gene TRBJ2-7; no clear D. This CDR3 spans 11 amino acids. Trimming stripped 3 bases from V and 6 bases from J, with 9 bases between. Looked up from germline, CDR1 is SQVTM and CDR2 is ANQGSEA. CDR3 loop: CSVDRVGEQYF. In nucleotides, the CDR3 is TGCAGCGTTGACCGCGTGGGCGAGCAGTACTTC.

This clone was counted between two and nine times. This chain joins TRBV7-2 and TRBJ2-7; D is ambiguous. Trimming cost V 2 bases and J 0 bases, with 8 bases left between them. This CDR3 has 14 amino acids. Germline V gene lookup returns CDR1 SGHTA and CDR2 FQGNSA. CDR3 coding DNA: TGTGCCAGCAGCTTAAATCCAGTCTCCTACGAGCAGTACTTC. It yields the protein CASSLNPVSYEQYF.

The rearrangement links TRBV15 to TRBJ1-2; TRBD1 matches 7 bases. This CDR3 has 15 residues. Germline V CDR1 and CDR2: LNHNV, YYDKDF (reference sequence). J gave up 5 bases and V 1 base, and 7 bases lay outside the gene matches. This chain's CDR3 is CATSRGHAGGYGYTF. In DNA, the CDR3 is TGTGCCACCAGCAGAGGACACGCAGGGGGTTATGGCTACACCTTC.

The V call is TRBV30, the J call TRBJ2-7, with 9 positions matching TRBD2. Germline CDR1 GTSNPN, CDR2 SVGIG (reference sequence). V shed 5 bases, J shed 6 bases, and the junction held 5 bases outside the gene matches. The CDR3 totals 12 residues. The CDR3 sequence is CAWVSSGTEQYF. In nucleotides, the CDR3 is TGTGCCTGGGTATCTAGCGGGACCGAGCAGTACTTC.

The V gene is TRBV28, the J gene TRBJ2-7; 9 bases match TRBD1. CDR3 length equals 13 residues. Trimming cost V 6 bases and J 7 bases; bases outside gene matches: 7. Germline V gene lookup returns CDR1 MDHEN and CDR2 SYDVKM. Here the CDR3 reads CASSLDRGHEQYF. The CDR3 region has the DNA TGTGCCAGCAGCCTGGACAGGGGTCATGAGCAGTACTTC.

CDR3 sequence: CASSYSASHAMDEQFF. CDR3 DNA: TGTGCCAGCAGTTACTCGGCCTCTCACGCGATGGATGAGCAGTTCTTC. The chain is built from TRBV6-6 and TRBJ2-1; D is uncertain. The germline V gene encodes CDR1 MNHNY and CDR2 SVGAGI (reference sequence). The CDR3 spans 16 residues. With 0 bases removed from V and 8 bases from J, the gap between germline ends came to 17 bases.

The CDR3 bases are TGTGCCAGCACCGGGACGGCAACCTACGAGCAGTACTTC. It encodes CASTGTATYEQYF. The chain is built from TRBV28 and TRBJ2-7, with D perhaps being TRBD1 or TRBD2 (5 bases each). Trimming cost V 7 bases and J 2 bases, with 12 bases left between them. The germline CDR1 and CDR2 sequences are MDHEN and SYDVKM. This CDR3 has 13 residues. Full variable domain (outside the CDR3, taken from reference TRBV28 and TRBJ2-7): DVKVTQSSRYLVKRTGEKVFLECVQDMDHENMFWYRQDPGLGLRLIYFSYDVKMKEKGDIPEGYSVSREKKERFSLILESASTNQTSMYLCASTGTATYEQYFGPGTRLTVT.

The V and J genes are TRBV7-9 and TRBJ2-5, with D perhaps TRBD1 (6 bases). CDR1 is SEHNR and CDR2 is FQNEAQ in the germline V gene (reference sequence). V gave up 7 bases and J gave up 5 bases, with 20 bases separating them. The CDR3 has 15 amino acids. The CDR3 region has the DNA TGTGCCAGCACCCTAAGTACAGGGTTGGGGGAGACCCAGTACTTC. The encoded protein is CASTLSTGLGETQYF.

This clone has just a few counts. Other DNA sequences from this sample encode an identical CDR3 as well. V is TRBV29-1 and J is TRBJ1-5; D is undetermined. The CDR3 consists of 13 residues. The V and J ends lost 2 bases and 4 bases respectively, with 9 bases between them. Germline CDR1 SQVTM, CDR2 ANQGSEA. This CDR3 is CSVEIGGNQPQHF. The DNA of the CDR3 is TGCAGCGTTGAAATTGGAGGGAATCAGCCCCAGCATTTT.

V usage is TRBV15 and J usage is TRBJ2-1; the D is unclear. This CDR3 has 15 residues. Trimming cost V 2 bases and J 8 bases, with 16 bases left between them. Germline assignment: CDR1 LNHNV and CDR2 YYDKDF (reference sequence). This chain's CDR3 is CATSRSKVGGDEQFF. The CDR3 DNA follows: TGTGCCACCAGCAGATCCAAAGTTGGCGGCGATGAGCAGTTCTTC. Full variable domain (missing parts from reference TRBV15 and TRBJ2-1): DAMVIQNPRYQVTQFGKPVTLSCSQTLNHNVMYWYQQKSSQAPKLLFHYYDKDFNNEADTPDNFQSRRPNTSFCFLDIRSPGLGDTAMYLCATSRSKVGGDEQFFGPGTRLTVL.

The chain joins TRBV2 to TRBJ2-7, with D hard to call. There are 15 residues in the CDR3. V dropped 2 bases and J dropped 6 bases, with 17 bases sitting between them. Germline CDR1 reads SNHLY; CDR2 reads FYNNEI. As DNA, the CDR3 is TGTGCCAGCAGTGAATTATTGCTGTTGGGTCCCGAGCAGTACTTC. It encodes CASSELLLLGPEQYF.

In nucleotides, the CDR3 is TGTGCCAGCAGCTTTGAGCTGAACTACGAGCAGTACTTC. Protein: CASSFELNYEQYF. The chain uses TRBV7-9 and TRBJ2-7, with D unresolved. The CDR3 consists of 13 residues. Germline CDR1 SEHNR, CDR2 FQNEAQ (reference sequence). V was trimmed by 3 bases and J by 3 bases, leaving 9 bases between them.

This clone was seen a few times. This chain links TRBV29-1 with TRBJ2-7, with 9 bases aligning to TRBD1. CDR1 and CDR2 from the germline V gene are SQVTM and ANQGSEA. With V trimmed by 6 bases and J by 5 bases, 8 bases remained unmatched. There are 13 residues in the CDR3. The CDR3 reads CSVIQGARDEQYF. In DNA, the CDR3 is TGCAGCGTCATACAGGGGGCGAGAGACGAGCAGTACTTC.

On this clone itself: This sample also contains other DNA sequences that code for the same CDR3. The chain links TRBV2 to TRBJ2-1; no reliable D call. Germline V lookup: CDR1 SNHLY, CDR2 FYNNEI. Trimming took off 6 bases at V and 2 bases at J, with 2 bases between the two ends. CDR3 length: 11 amino acids. The CDR3 protein is CASSAYNEQFF. DNA for the CDR3: TGTGCCAGCAGCGCCTACAATGAGCAGTTCTTC. The whole variable domain, remainder taken from reference TRBV2 and TRBJ2-1, is EPEVTQTPSHQVTQMGQEVILRCVPISNHLYFYWYRQILGQKVEFLVSFYNNEISEKSEIFDDQFSVERPDGSNFTLKIRSTKLEDSAMYFCASSAYNEQFFGPGTRLTVL.

This clone was found a few times. The chain recombines TRBV7-9 with TRBJ2-2; the D gene could be TRBD1 or TRBD2 (5 bases each). The CDR3 extends over 15 amino acids. V lost 1 base to trimming and J lost 1 base, with 7 bases between them. Germline loops: CDR1 SEHNR, CDR2 FQNEAQ (reference sequence). As DNA, the CDR3 is TGTGCCAGCAGCTTAGGGGGACGGAACACCGGGGAGCTGTTTTTT. As protein: CASSLGGRNTGELFF.

A note on this clone: This same CDR3 is encoded by further DNA sequences in the sample. The chain carries TRBV18 and TRBJ2-7; D gene unclear. The V end was cut by 1 base, the J end by 5 bases, with 6 bases between. Germline-derived CDR1 and CDR2 are KGHSH and LQKENI. The CDR3 loop spans 12 amino acids. The CDR3 region has the DNA TGTGCCAGCTCACCACAACGCGACGAGCAGTACTTC. The encoded protein is CASSPQRDEQYF.

The chain uses TRBV29-1 and TRBJ2-1; D remains unclear. This CDR3 region has 18 residues. Germline CDR1 SQVTM, CDR2 ANQGSEA. Trimming pared 0 bases from V and 9 bases from J, leaving 27 bases between. In DNA, the CDR3 is TGCAGCGTTGAAGATCTCCTGGCAGGAACCCGCTATGAGAGTGAGCAGTTCTTC. Translating gives CSVEDLLAGTRYESEQFF.

The chain joins TRBV10-3 to TRBJ2-7; D not resolved. Trimming stripped 4 bases from V and 6 bases from J, with 7 bases between. Germline V gives CDR1 ENHRY, CDR2 SYGVKD. The CDR3 loop spans 11 amino acids. The CDR3: CAISARLEQYF. In DNA form, the CDR3 reads TGTGCCATCAGTGCTCGTCTCGAGCAGTACTTC.

The V and J genes are TRBV11-2 and TRBJ1-4; possibly TRBD1 for D (6 bases). Trimming stripped 5 bases from V and 8 bases from J, with 15 bases between. The CDR3 runs 14 residues. In germline, CDR1 is SGHAT, CDR2 FQNNGV. The CDR3 sequence is CASSGGRGREKLFF. CDR3 nucleotides: TGTGCCAGCAGCGGGGGCAGGGGAAGGGAAAAACTGTTTTTT.

In its sample, this clone was seen a few times. This rearrangement joins TRBV29-1 to TRBJ2-5; D is uncertain. The CDR3 length is 14 residues. The V gene lost 6 bases and the J gene lost 0 bases, with 14 bases spanning the gap. Germline CDR1 is SQVTM and CDR2 is ANQGSEA. As DNA, the CDR3 is TGCAGCGTCCCGCCGGCTGCGGACCAAGAGACCCAGTACTTC. This codes for CSVPPAADQETQYF.